This T cell receptor (beta chain) was sequenced for a study of Ad26.COV2.S vaccination and SARS-CoV-2 variants. Study outcomes and limitations: In vaccinated individuals, spike-specific CD8+ and CD4+ T cell responses reportedly displayed substantial breadth. The TCR-based breadth and depth measures might underestimate overall T cell responses.

Noted treatment: about 20 received Ad26.COV2.S at low or high dose, single or two shots; 5 received placebo; per-sample allocation not given. Sampling occurred on day 63 after the first vaccine or placebo injection. At a Boston site, the person donating was an adult of 18-55 years. In the case of this clone: Its target is not known.

Only in-frame clones appear in the TCRdb table, and some are missing; sequencing was by immunoSEQ multiplex PCR. Found here are 200,000 to 250,000 clones, 88% of them singletons; the top ten hold roughly 10%. The origin of this receptor is a person between 18 and 60 years old who received the Ad26.COV2.S COVID-19 vaccine or a placebo. Sequencing used peripheral blood, obtained in a trial of Ad26.COV2.S vaccine versus placebo.

CDR3 DNA: TGCGCCAGCAGTCTTACAGGAGAAGCTTTCTTT. Translating it yields CASSLTGEAFF. This sequence joins TRBV5-1 and TRBJ1-1; the D gene is possibly TRBD1 (5 bases). Per the germline V gene, CDR1 is SGHRS and CDR2 is YFSETQ. This CDR3 is 11 amino acids long. Trimming removed 5 bases from V and 8 bases from J, with 10 bases in between.